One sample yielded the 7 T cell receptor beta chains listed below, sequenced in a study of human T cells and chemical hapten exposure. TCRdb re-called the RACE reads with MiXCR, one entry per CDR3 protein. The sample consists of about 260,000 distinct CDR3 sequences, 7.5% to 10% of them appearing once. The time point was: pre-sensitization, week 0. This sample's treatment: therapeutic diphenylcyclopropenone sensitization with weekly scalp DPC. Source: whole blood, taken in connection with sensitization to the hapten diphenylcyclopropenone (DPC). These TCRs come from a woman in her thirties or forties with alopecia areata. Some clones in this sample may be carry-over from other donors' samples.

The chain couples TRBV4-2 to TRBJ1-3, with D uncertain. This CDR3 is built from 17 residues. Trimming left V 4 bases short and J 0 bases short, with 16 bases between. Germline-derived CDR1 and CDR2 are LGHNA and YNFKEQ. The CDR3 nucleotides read TGTGCCAGCAGCCCCACCCATCGCAGGTCCTCTGGAAACACCATATATTTT. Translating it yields CASSPTHRRSSGNTIYF.

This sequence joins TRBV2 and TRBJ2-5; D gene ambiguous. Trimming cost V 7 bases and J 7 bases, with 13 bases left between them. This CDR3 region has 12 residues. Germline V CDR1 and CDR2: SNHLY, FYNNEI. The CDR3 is CASKRFGGTQYF. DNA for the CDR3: TGTGCCAGCAAGAGGTTTGGCGGGACCCAGTACTTC.

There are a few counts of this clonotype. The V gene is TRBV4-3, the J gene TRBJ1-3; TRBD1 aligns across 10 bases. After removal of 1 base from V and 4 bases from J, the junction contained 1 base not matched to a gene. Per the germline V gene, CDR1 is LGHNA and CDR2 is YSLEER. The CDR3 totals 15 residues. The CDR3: CASSQGTGGGNTIYF. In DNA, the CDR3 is TGCGCCAGCAGCCAAGGGACAGGGGGAGGAAACACCATATATTTT.

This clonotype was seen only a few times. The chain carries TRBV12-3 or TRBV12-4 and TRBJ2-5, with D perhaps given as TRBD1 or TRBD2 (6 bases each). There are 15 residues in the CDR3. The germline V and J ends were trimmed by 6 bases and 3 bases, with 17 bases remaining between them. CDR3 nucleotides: TGTGCCAGCAGGGGGGGCAGAGGCACTAAAGAGACCCAGTACTTC. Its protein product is CASRGGRGTKETQYF.

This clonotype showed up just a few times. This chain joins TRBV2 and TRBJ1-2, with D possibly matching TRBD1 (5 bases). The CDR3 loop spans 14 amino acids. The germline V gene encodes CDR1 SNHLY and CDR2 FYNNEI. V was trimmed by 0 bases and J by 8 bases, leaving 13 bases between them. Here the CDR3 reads CASSEARQGKGYTF. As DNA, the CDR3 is TGTGCCAGCAGTGAAGCGCGTCAGGGCAAGGGCTACACCTTC.

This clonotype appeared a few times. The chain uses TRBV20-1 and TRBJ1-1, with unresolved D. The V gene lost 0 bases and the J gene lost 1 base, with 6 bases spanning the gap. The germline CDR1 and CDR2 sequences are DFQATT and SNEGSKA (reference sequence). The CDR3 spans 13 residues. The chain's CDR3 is CSARDMGNTEAFF. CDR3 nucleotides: TGCAGTGCTAGAGATATGGGGAACACTGAAGCTTTCTTT.

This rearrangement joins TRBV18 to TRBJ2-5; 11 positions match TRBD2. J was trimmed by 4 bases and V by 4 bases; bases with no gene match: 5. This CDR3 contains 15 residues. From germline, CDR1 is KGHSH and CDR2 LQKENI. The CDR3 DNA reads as TGTGCCAGCTCACGACTAGCGGGATTTGGAGAGACCCAGTACTTC. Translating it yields CASSRLAGFGETQYF.